This entry lists 29 T cell receptor beta chains sequenced from one sample in a study of T cell changes during pregnancy in multiple sclerosis. Repertoires were generated with immunoSEQ multiplex PCR, while TCRdb's copy carries only in-frame clones and drops some. The sample has tens of thousands of clones; 92% are singletons. This specimen was peripheral blood, taken in the first trimester of pregnancy. The receptor source for this set is a female donor with multiple sclerosis, enrolled in a pregnancy study.

The chain links TRBV14 to TRBJ2-1, with no clear D. Trimming stripped 5 bases from V and 8 bases from J, with 13 bases between. The length of the CDR3 is 13 residues. Germline CDR1 reads SGHDN; CDR2 reads FVKESK. CDR3 nucleotides: TGTGCCAGCAGCTCGCTCCTGAGCTATGAGCAGTTCTTC. It specifies CASSSLLSYEQFF. The entire variable domain, with the rest obtained from reference TRBV14 and TRBJ2-1, is as follows: EAGVTQFPSHSVIEKGQTVTLRCDPISGHDNLYWYRRVMGKEIKFLLHFVKESKQDESGMPNNRFLAERTGGTYSTLKVQPAELEDSGVYFCASSSLLSYEQFFGPGTRLTVL.

The rearrangement links TRBV18 to TRBJ2-3, with D perhaps matching TRBD2 (5 bases). The CDR3 runs 20 residues. V was trimmed by 3 bases and J by 0 bases, leaving 25 bases between them. Germline V lookup: CDR1 KGHSH, CDR2 LQKENI. The CDR3 spells CASSPAVVGTLAGSTDTQYF. The CDR3, as DNA: TGTGCCAGCTCACCCGCGGTAGTTGGCACGCTAGCAGGTAGCACAGATACGCAGTATTTT.

The V and J genes are TRBV2 and TRBJ2-5; TRBD1 might be the D (5 bases). Trimming pared 6 bases from V and 7 bases from J, leaving 15 bases between. The CDR3 extends over 13 amino acids. Germline CDR1 SNHLY, CDR2 FYNNEI. The CDR3 here is CASSQERRGTQYF. Written as DNA, the CDR3 is TGTGCCAGCAGCCAAGAACGAAGGGGGACCCAGTACTTC.

The J gene is TRBJ1-2, the V gene TRBV28, with 8 bases identical to TRBD1. Per germline, CDR1 MDHEN and CDR2 SYDVKM. This CDR3 is 16 amino acids long. J was trimmed by 6 bases and V by 7 bases; bases with no gene match: 16. In DNA form, the CDR3 reads TGTGCCAGCAATAACCTGGACAGGGCGAAAAAAAATGGCTACACCTTC. It is translated as CASNNLDRAKKNGYTF.

The genes are TRBV5-1 and TRBJ2-3; TRBD2 aligns across 12 bases. The CDR3 length is 14 residues. With 4 bases clipped from V and 7 bases from J, the junction kept 4 bases outside the gene matches. The germline gives CDR1 SGHRS, CDR2 YFSETQ. The CDR3 sequence is CASSIGLAGNTQYF. The DNA of the CDR3 is TGCGCCAGCAGCATCGGACTAGCGGGGAATACGCAGTATTTT.

The chain employs TRBV7-9 and TRBJ1-2, with TRBD1 matching 12 bases. V was clipped by 3 bases and J by 4 bases; unmatched bases: 6. The CDR3 totals 16 residues. Germline CDR1 reads SEHNR; CDR2 reads FQNEAQ (reference sequence). Written as DNA, the CDR3 is TGTGCCAGCAGCTTTGGGACAGGGGGCGCCGGCTATGGCTACACCTTC. Translation: CASSFGTGGAGYGYTF. Complete variable domain (other parts from reference TRBV7-9 and TRBJ1-2): DTGVSQNPRHKITKRGQNVTFRCDPISEHNRLYWYRQTLGQGPEFLTYFQNEAQLEKSRLLSDRFSAERPKGSFSTLEIQRTEQGDSAMYLCASSFGTGGAGYGYTFGSGTRLTVV.

The chain uses TRBV15 and TRBJ2-1; 11 positions agree with TRBD1. CDR1 is LNHNV, CDR2 YYDKDF, per germline (reference sequence). The V gene end was trimmed by 6 bases and the J gene end by 1 base; junction bases not matched to a gene: 2. The CDR3 extends over 15 amino acids. The CDR3 spells CATRRDRGSYNEQFF. The CDR3 DNA follows: TGTGCCACCAGAAGGGACAGGGGGTCCTACAATGAGCAGTTCTTC.

This sequence joins TRBV7-9 and TRBJ1-4; the match to TRBD1 covers 8 bases. From germline, CDR1 is SEHNR and CDR2 FQNEAQ (reference sequence). This CDR3 region has 14 residues. Germline trimming cut 5 bases from V and 7 bases from J; bases unmatched to any gene: 6. The CDR3 reads CASSPGQGSEKLFF. The CDR3 DNA reads TGTGCCAGCAGCCCAGGACAGGGATCTGAAAAACTGTTTTTT. The full variable domain, in which reference TRBV7-9 and TRBJ1-4 provide the parts outside the CDR3, is DTGVSQNPRHKITKRGQNVTFRCDPISEHNRLYWYRQTLGQGPEFLTYFQNEAQLEKSRLLSDRFSAERPKGSFSTLEIQRTEQGDSAMYLCASSPGQGSEKLFFGSGTQLSVL.

The V and J genes are TRBV7-2 and TRBJ2-7; no clear D. The CDR3 length is 16 residues. The germline CDR1 and CDR2 sequences are SGHTA and FQGNSA. Trimming stripped 2 bases from V and 0 bases from J, with 14 bases between. As DNA, the CDR3 is TGTGCCAGCAGCTTACGTGGCGGAAAAATCTCCTACGAGCAGTACTTC. Its protein is CASSLRGGKISYEQYF.

The chain uses TRBV4-1 and TRBJ2-5; 10 nucleotides agree with TRBD1. Germline V gene lookup returns CDR1 MGHRA and CDR2 YSYEKL. This CDR3 is built from 14 residues. V was clipped by 6 bases and J by 4 bases; unmatched bases: 5. In DNA, the CDR3 is TGCGCCAGCAGTCCGGGACAGGGGATAGAGACCCAGTACTTC. Amino acid sequence: CASSPGQGIETQYF.

The chain links TRBV9 to TRBJ2-1; weak D call: TRBD2 (6 bases). CDR3 length: 14 residues. V was shortened by 3 bases and J by 4 bases, with 11 bases between the two germline ends. Germline CDR1 SGDLS, CDR2 YYNGEE. This chain's CDR3 is CASSGRDSYNEQFF. Written as DNA, the CDR3 is TGTGCCAGCAGCGGCCGGGACTCATACAATGAGCAGTTCTTC.

The chain employs TRBV18 and TRBJ1-1; D gene uncertain. CDR1 is KGHSH, CDR2 LQKENI, per germline. V lost 1 base, J lost 2 bases, and 2 bases lay in between. CDR3 length: 12 residues. The CDR3 sequence: CASSPLNTEAFF. The CDR3 DNA follows: TGTGCCAGCTCACCACTAAACACTGAAGCTTTCTTT.

V and J are TRBV10-2 and TRBJ1-3; 8 nucleotides align to TRBD1. After removal of 8 bases from V and 2 bases from J, the junction contained 5 bases not matched to a gene. This CDR3 is built from 14 residues. Germline loops: CDR1 WSHSY, CDR2 SAAADI. The CDR3 DNA is TGCGCCAGCGACCAACAGGGGGCTGGAAACACCATATATTTT. It translates to CASDQQGAGNTIYF.

The genes are TRBV27 and TRBJ2-7, with 7 bases that match TRBD1. The germline V gene has CDR1 MNHEY and CDR2 SMNVEV (reference sequence). J was trimmed by 3 bases and V by 4 bases; bases with no gene match: 6. The CDR3 has 14 amino acids. The CDR3 loop reads CASSSGAGGYEQYF. The CDR3 nucleotides are TGTGCCAGCAGTTCCGGAGCAGGGGGCTACGAGCAGTACTTC.

This clone was seen a few times. The chain is built from TRBV9 and TRBJ1-1; D is possibly TRBD1 (5 bases). V was shortened by 0 bases and J by 1 base, with 10 bases between the two germline ends. Germline V CDR1 and CDR2: SGDLS, YYNGEE. The CDR3 runs 15 residues. Here the CDR3 reads CASSVAPTENTEAFF. As DNA, the CDR3 is TGTGCCAGCAGCGTAGCTCCGACAGAGAACACTGAAGCTTTCTTT.

This clone was picked up one time. The chain is built from TRBV5-1 and TRBJ2-1, with 8 bases identical to TRBD1. This CDR3 is built from 15 residues. V trimming: 3 bases; J trimming: 0 bases; junction bases outside the gene matches: 2. Germline V gene sequence: CDR1 SGHRS, CDR2 YFSETQ. In DNA, the CDR3 is TGCGCCAGCAGCTCCGACAGGGGCTCCTACAATGAGCAGTTCTTC. Translated, it gives CASSSDRGSYNEQFF.

The chain links TRBV5-4 to TRBJ1-3; tentatively, D is TRBD1 (6 bases). The germline V gene encodes CDR1 SGHNT and CDR2 YYREEE (reference sequence). The CDR3 has 16 amino acids. V was clipped by 4 bases and J by 0 bases, with 14 bases between them. In DNA, the CDR3 is TGTGCCAGCAGCGCACCCACAGGGCTCTCTGGAAACACCATATATTTT. Amino acids: CASSAPTGLSGNTIYF.

The chain uses TRBV7-8 and TRBJ2-1; D is unresolved. CDR3 length: 17 residues. Deletions cut 0 bases from V and 0 bases from J, with 12 bases between. Germline V CDR1 and CDR2: SGHVS, FQNEAQ. CDR3 bases: TGTGCCAGCAGCTTAGCGCGATTCGGTAGCTCCTACAATGAGCAGTTCTTC. Translated, it gives CASSLARFGSSYNEQFF.

The V call is TRBV21-1, the J call TRBJ2-7; the table's D call, TRBD1, has no DNA check behind it. TRBV21-1 corresponds to a pseudogene. This CDR3 spans 10 amino acids. CDR3 DNA: TGTGCCAGAAGACAGGGCGAGCAGTACTTC. Translated: CARRQGEQYF.

This chain connects TRBV19 to TRBJ1-1; TRBD1 is a possible D gene (5 bases). Germline CDR1 is LNHDA and CDR2 is SQIVND (reference sequence). The CDR3 has 16 amino acids. The germline V and J ends were trimmed by 1 base and 0 bases, with 12 bases remaining between them. The CDR3 loop reads CASSIGVAGLNTEAFF. The DNA of the CDR3 is TGTGCCAGTAGTATAGGGGTCGCGGGACTGAACACTGAAGCTTTCTTT. The full variable domain, with the rest looked up from reference TRBV19 and TRBJ1-1, is DGGITQSPKYLFRKEGQNVTLSCEQNLNHDAMYWYRQDPGQGLRLIYYSQIVNDFQKGDIAEGYSVSREKKESFPLTVTSAQKNPTAFYLCASSIGVAGLNTEAFFGQGTRLTVV.

This chain joins TRBV5-1 and TRBJ2-3, with TRBD2 identical over 7 bases. Losses at the gene ends were 6 bases for V and 4 bases for J; bases not matched to a gene: 17. Looked up from germline, CDR1 is SGHRS and CDR2 is YFSETQ. The CDR3 extends over 17 amino acids. The CDR3: CASTLFAGLEIPDTQYF. In DNA form, the CDR3 reads TGCGCCAGCACCCTTTTCGCAGGACTAGAGATCCCAGATACGCAGTATTTT.

J is TRBJ2-7 and V is TRBV6-1, with TRBD2 matching 7 bases. The V segment lost 4 bases and the J segment 3 bases; nucleotides outside the gene matches: 0. The CDR3 is 12 residues long. The V gene's germline CDR1 is MNHNS and CDR2 SASEGT. The CDR3 DNA sequence: TGTGCCAGCAGTGCGGGGGGCTACGAGCAGTACTTC. It is translated as CASSAGGYEQYF.

The CDR3 loop is CASSPSSGTSGNEQFF. The CDR3 bases are TGTGCCAGCTCACCGAGCTCCGGGACTAGCGGAAATGAGCAGTTCTTC. The rearrangement links TRBV18 to TRBJ2-1; TRBD2 matches 11 bases. This CDR3 region has 16 residues. Germline CDR1 is KGHSH and CDR2 is LQKENI. With V trimmed by 3 bases and J by 7 bases, 8 bases remained unmatched.

The CDR3: CASSFESGGDGYTF. The CDR3 DNA reads as TGTGCCAGCAGCTTTGAAAGTGGCGGGGATGGCTACACCTTC. The chain combines TRBV11-2 with TRBJ1-2; D ambiguous. The CDR3 is 14 residues long. The V gene's germline CDR1 is SGHAT and CDR2 FQNNGV. The V end lost 3 bases, the J end lost 6 bases, and 14 bases lay between the germline ends.

Only one count was recorded for this clone. The chain is built from TRBV28 and TRBJ2-7; no clear D gene. CDR3 length: 12 residues. With 6 bases removed from V and 7 bases from J, the gap between germline ends came to 13 bases. Germline V gene sequence: CDR1 MDHEN, CDR2 SYDVKM. The chain's CDR3 is CASRSSQREQYF. CDR3 sequence (DNA): TGTGCCAGCAGGTCCTCCCAGAGGGAGCAGTACTTC.

The gene calls are TRBV6-5 and TRBJ1-1, with 10 bases matching TRBD1. Trimming took 4 bases from V and 2 from J; bases not matched to a gene: 4. The CDR3 covers 15 residues. Germline V lookup: CDR1 MNHEY, CDR2 SVGAGI. The CDR3 DNA is TGTGCCAGCAGTTCGTGGACAGGGGGAAACACTGAAGCTTTCTTT. The encoded protein is CASSSWTGGNTEAFF.

V usage is TRBV18 and J usage is TRBJ1-5, with D perhaps TRBD1 (6 bases). The germline V gene encodes CDR1 KGHSH and CDR2 LQKENI. Trimming removed 2 bases from V and 6 bases from J, with 17 bases in between. The CDR3 loop spans 16 amino acids. In nucleotides, the CDR3 is TGTGCCAGCTCACCAAGATCGGGACAAGGCATTCAGCCCCAGCATTTT. Translated: CASSPRSGQGIQPQHF.

This chain connects TRBV27 to TRBJ2-7; D is perhaps TRBD1 (6 bases). This CDR3 is built from 12 residues. V was clipped by 6 bases and J by 4 bases, with 10 bases between them. CDR1 and CDR2 (germline): MNHEY, SMNVEV (reference sequence). The CDR3 protein is CASSPDRYEQYF. The CDR3, as DNA: TGTGCCAGCAGCCCCGACAGGTACGAGCAGTACTTC.

The chain combines TRBV28 with TRBJ2-2, with unresolved D. V dropped 8 bases and J dropped 3 bases, with 13 bases sitting between them. This CDR3 has 14 amino acids. The germline CDR1 and CDR2 sequences are MDHEN and SYDVKM. In DNA form, the CDR3 reads TGTGCCAGCTGTAGGAGTGGAGACACCGGGGAGCTGTTTTTT. Its translation: CASCRSGDTGELFF.